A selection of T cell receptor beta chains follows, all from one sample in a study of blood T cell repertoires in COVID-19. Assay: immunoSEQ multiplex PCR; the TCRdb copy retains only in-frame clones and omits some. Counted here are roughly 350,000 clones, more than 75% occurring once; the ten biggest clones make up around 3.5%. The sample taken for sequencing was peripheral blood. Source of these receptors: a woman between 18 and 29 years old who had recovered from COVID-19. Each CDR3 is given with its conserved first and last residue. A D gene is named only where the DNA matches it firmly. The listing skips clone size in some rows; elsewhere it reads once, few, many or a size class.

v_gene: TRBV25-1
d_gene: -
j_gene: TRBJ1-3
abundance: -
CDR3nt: TGTGCCAGCAGTGAATTGGGGGCCCTGAGCTCTGGAAACACCATATATTTT
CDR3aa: CASSELGALSSGNTIYF

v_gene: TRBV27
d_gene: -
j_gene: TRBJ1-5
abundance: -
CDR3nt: TGTGCCAGCAGTTTAGCGGGAACGGGACAGCCCCAGCATTTT
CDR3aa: CASSLAGTGQPQHF

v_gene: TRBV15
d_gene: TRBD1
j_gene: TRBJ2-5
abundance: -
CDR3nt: TGTGCCACCAGCATTGACAGGGGAGAGACCCAGTACTTC
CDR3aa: CATSIDRGETQYF

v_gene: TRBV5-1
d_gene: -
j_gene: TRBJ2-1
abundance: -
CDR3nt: TGCGCCAGCAGCTTGGCGGGTTCGGTTGAGCAGTTCTTC
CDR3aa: CASSLAGSVEQFF

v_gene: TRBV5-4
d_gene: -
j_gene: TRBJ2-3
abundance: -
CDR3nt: TGTGCCAGCAGCTTGTCTGGAGCTAGAACAGATACGCAGTATTTT
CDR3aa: CASSLSGARTDTQYF

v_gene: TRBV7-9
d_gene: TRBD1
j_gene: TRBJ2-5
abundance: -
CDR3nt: TGTGCCAGCAGCCGGTCCGGGACAGGGGGAGAGACCCAGTACTTC
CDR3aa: CASSRSGTGGETQYF

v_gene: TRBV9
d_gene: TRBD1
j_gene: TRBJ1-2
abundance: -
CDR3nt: TGTGCCAGCAGCTTACGACAGGGTGGGGGATATGGCTACACCTTC
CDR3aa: CASSLRQGGGYGYTF

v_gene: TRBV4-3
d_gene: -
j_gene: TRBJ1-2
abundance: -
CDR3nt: TGCGCCAGCAGCCAATCAATTAACTATGGCTACACCTTC
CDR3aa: CASSQSINYGYTF

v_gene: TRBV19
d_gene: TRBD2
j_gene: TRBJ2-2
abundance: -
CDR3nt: TGTGCCAGTAGTATCAGGGAGGGGTCCGGGGAGCTGTTTTTT
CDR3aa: CASSIREGSGELFF

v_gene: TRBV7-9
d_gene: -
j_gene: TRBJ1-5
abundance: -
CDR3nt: TGTGCCAGCAGCCCTGATCCCCGACAGGCTGGCAATCAGCCCCAGCATTTT
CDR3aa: CASSPDPRQAGNQPQHF

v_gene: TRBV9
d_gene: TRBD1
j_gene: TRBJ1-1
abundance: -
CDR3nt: TGTGCCAGCAGCGTAGGGGGACAGGGGTTGGCTGAAGCTTTCTTT
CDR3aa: CASSVGGQGLAEAFF

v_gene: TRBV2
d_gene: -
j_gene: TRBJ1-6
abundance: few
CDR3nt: TGTGCCAGCACGTGGGGCCAGTATAATTCACCCCTCCACTTT
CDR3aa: CASTWGQYNSPLHF

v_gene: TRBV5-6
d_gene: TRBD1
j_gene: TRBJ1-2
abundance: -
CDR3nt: TGTGCCAGCAGCTCGACCGGGACAGGGACTGACTATGGCTACACCTTC
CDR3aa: CASSSTGTGTDYGYTF

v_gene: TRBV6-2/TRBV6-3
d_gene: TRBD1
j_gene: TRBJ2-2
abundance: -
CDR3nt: TGTGCCAGCAGTCAAACAGGACAGGGGGCGTCCGGGGAGCTGTTTTTT
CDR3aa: CASSQTGQGASGELFF

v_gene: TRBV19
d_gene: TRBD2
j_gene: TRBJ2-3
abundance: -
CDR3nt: TGTGCCAGTAGTATATCGGCGGGAGTTCTCACAGATACGCAGTATTTT
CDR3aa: CASSISAGVLTDTQYF

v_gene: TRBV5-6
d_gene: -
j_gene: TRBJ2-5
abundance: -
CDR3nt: TGTGCCAGCAGCTTGGTAGTACAAGAGACCCAGTACTTC
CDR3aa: CASSLVVQETQYF

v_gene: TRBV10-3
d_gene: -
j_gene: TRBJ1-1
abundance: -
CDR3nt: TGTGCCATCAGTGAGTCGTCGGGGGGGCAGGGTGAAGCTTTCTTT
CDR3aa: CAISESSGGQGEAFF

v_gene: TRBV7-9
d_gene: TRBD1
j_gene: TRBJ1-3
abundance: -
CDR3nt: TGTGCCAGCAGCTCTACAGGGGCGGTTTCTGGAAACACCATATATTTT
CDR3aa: CASSSTGAVSGNTIYF

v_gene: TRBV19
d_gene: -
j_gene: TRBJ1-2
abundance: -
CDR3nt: TGTGCCAGTAGTAAAACAGGGACGGATGGCTACACCTTC
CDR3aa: CASSKTGTDGYTF

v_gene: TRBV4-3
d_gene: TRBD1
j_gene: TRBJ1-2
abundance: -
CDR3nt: TGCGCCAGCAGCCTAACAGGGGGCGCGCGGGTCGAGGGCTACACCTTC
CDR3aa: CASSLTGGARVEGYTF

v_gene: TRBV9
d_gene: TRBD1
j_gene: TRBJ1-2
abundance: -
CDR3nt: TGTGCCAGCAACCCACCCACAGGGGGCTATGGCTACACCTTC
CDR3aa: CASNPPTGGYGYTF

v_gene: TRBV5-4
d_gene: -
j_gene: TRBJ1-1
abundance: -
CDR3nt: TGTGCCAGCAGCTTGAGTCAGATGGACACTGAAGCTTTCTTT
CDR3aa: CASSLSQMDTEAFF

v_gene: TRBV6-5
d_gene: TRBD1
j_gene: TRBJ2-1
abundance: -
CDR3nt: TGTGCCAGCAGTTATTCCCGGACAGGGCGGAATGAGCAGTTCTTC
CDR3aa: CASSYSRTGRNEQFF

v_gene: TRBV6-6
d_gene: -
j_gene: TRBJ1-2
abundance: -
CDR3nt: TGTGCCAGCACCAAGATGGGAGGGCCCAACTATGGCTACACCTTC
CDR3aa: CASTKMGGPNYGYTF

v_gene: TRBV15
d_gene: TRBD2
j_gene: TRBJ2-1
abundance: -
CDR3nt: TGTGCCACCAGCAGAGGAATTGGTTGGGGCGGGAGCAACAATGAGCAGTTCTTC
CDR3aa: CATSRGIGWGGSNNEQFF

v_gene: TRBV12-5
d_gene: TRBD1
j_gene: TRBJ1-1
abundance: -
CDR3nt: TGTGCTAGTGGTTATGGGACAGGTCCTCGAAACACTGAAGCTTTCTTT
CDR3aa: CASGYGTGPRNTEAFF

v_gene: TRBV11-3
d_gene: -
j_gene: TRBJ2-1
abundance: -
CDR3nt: TGTGCCAGCAGCTTTGCGCGGGTGATCAATGAGCAGTTCTTC
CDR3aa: CASSFARVINEQFF

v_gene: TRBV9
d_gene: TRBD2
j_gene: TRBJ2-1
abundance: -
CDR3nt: TGTGCCAGCAGCGTCGATAGCGGGAGTGGTAATGAGCAGTTCTTC
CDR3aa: CASSVDSGSGNEQFF

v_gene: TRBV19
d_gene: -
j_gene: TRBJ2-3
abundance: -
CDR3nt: TGTGCCAGTAGTATACGGTCTAGCACAGATACGCAGTATTTT
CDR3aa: CASSIRSSTDTQYF

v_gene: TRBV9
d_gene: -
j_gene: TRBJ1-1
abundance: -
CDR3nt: TGTGCCAGCAGCGTAGAAGCGGAAACAGTCCTTCACGAAGCTTTCTTT
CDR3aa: CASSVEAETVLHEAFF

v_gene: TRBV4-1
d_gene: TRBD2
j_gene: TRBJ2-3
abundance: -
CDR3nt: TGCGCCAGCAGCCAAGATCCGGGACTAGCGGACGGAGGGTTT
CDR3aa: CASSQDPGLADGGF

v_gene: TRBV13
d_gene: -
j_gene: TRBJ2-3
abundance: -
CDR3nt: TGTGCCAGCAGCTTAAGACGGGAGAGAGATACGCAGTATTTT
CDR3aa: CASSLRRERDTQYF

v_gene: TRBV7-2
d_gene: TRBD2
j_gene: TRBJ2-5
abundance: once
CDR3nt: TGTGCCAGCCAGATGGGACTAGCGGGGGGACAAGAGACCCAGTACTTC
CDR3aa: CASQMGLAGGQETQYF

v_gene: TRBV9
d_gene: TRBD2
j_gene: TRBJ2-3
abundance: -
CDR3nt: TGTGCCAGCAGCGTACGTAGCGGGGGAAACACAGATACGCAGTATTTT
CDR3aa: CASSVRSGGNTDTQYF

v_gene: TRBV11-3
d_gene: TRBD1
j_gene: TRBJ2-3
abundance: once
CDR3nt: TGTGCCAGCAGCTTAGGGGACAGGGGGCGGTTGGATACGCAGTATTTT
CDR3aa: CASSLGDRGRLDTQYF

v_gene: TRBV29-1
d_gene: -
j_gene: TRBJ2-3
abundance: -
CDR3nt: TGCAGCGTTGAAGGGAGCCTTCTAGATTCTCGAACAGATACGCAGTATTTT
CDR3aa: CSVEGSLLDSRTDTQYF

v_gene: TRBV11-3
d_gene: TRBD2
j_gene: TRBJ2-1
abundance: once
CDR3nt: TGTGCCAGCAGTCCGGGACTAGCGGGAGCCCCTTCCTACAATGAGCAGTTCTTC
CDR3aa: CASSPGLAGAPSYNEQFF

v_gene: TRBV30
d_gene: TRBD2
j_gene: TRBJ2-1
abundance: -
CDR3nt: TGTGCCTGGAGTTCTTTTGGACTAGCGGGAGCGGGTGAGCAGTTCTTC
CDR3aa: CAWSSFGLAGAGEQFF

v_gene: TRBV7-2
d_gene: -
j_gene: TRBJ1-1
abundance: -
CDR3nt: TGTGCCAGCAGCTTGCGACAGGAAGCTTTCTTT
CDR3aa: CASSLRQEAFF

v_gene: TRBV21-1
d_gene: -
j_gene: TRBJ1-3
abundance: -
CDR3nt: TGTGCCAGCAGCATATTCGGGACAGCAGCTGGAAACACCATATATTTT
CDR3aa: CASSIFGTAAGNTIYF

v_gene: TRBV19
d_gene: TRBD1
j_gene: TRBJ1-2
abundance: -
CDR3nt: TGTGCCAGTAGTATAGGACAGGGAAGGAACTATGGCTACACCTTC
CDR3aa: CASSIGQGRNYGYTF

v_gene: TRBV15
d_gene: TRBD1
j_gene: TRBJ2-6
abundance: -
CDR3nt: TGTGCCACCAGCAGCCTCGGACAGGGATACTCTGGGGCCAACGTCCTGACTTTC
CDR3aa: CATSSLGQGYSGANVLTF

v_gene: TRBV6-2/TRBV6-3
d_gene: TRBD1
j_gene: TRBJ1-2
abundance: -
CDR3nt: TGTGCCAGCAGTTACTCGTCCCTCAGGGGGCGTCTAGCTAACTATGGCTACACCTTC
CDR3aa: CASSYSSLRGRLANYGYTF

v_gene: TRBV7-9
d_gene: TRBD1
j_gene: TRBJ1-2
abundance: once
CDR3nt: TGTGCCAGCAGCTTAGCGGACCTTCCGGGACAGGGTCAATATGGCTACACCTTC
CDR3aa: CASSLADLPGQGQYGYTF

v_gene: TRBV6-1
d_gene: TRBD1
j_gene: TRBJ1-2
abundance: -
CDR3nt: TGTGCCAGCAGTGAAAGCGACAGGGCAAGAGGGGGCACCTTC
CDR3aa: CASSESDRARGGTF

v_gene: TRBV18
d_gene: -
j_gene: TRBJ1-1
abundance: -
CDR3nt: TGTGCCAGCTCCCTCGACAGGAATGAAGCTTTCTTT
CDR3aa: CASSLDRNEAFF

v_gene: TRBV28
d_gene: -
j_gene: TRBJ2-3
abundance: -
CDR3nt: TGTGCCAGCAGTTTCCCTTTATTCCCAGATACGCAGTATTTT
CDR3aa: CASSFPLFPDTQYF

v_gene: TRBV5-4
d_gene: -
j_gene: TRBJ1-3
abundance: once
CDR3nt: TGTGCCAGCAGCTTGGGGGGGGACTCTGGAAACACCATATATTTT
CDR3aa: CASSLGGDSGNTIYF

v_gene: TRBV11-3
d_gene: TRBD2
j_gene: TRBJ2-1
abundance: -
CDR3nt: TGTGCCAGCAGCATGGGCCGCGGGCTAGCGGGAGTGAGGTCCTACAATGAGCAGTTCTTC
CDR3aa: CASSMGRGLAGVRSYNEQFF

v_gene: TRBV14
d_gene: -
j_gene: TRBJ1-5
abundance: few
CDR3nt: TGTGCCAGCAGCATGGACAGCGATCAGCCCCAGCATTTT
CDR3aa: CASSMDSDQPQHF

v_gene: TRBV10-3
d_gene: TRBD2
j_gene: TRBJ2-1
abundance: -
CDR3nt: TGTGCCATCAGTGAAATTGATAGCGGGATAAGCTCCTACAATGAGCAGTTCTTC
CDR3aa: CAISEIDSGISSYNEQFF

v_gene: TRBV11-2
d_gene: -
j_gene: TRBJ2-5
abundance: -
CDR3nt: TGTGCCAGCAGCCCAATACCCGGACTATTCCAAGAGACCCAGTACTTC
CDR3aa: CASSPIPGLFQETQYF

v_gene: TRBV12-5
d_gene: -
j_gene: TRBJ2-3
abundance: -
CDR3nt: TGTGCTAGTGCCTCAGGACTCCTGGATGCTAGCACAGATACGCAGTATTTT
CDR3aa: CASASGLLDASTDTQYF

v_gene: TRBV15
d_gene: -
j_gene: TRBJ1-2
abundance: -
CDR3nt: TGTGCCACCAGCAGAAGACAGGCCGTCTATGGCTACACCTTC
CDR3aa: CATSRRQAVYGYTF

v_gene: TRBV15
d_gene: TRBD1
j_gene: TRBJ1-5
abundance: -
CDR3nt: TGTGCCACCAGCAGAGAGCCGGCAGGGGGGAATCAGCCCCAGCATTTT
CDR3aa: CATSREPAGGNQPQHF

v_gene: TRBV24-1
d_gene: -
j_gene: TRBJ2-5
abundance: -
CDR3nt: TGTGCCACCAGTGACCCTAACGCAGGGGAGGAGACCCAGTACTTC
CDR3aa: CATSDPNAGEETQYF

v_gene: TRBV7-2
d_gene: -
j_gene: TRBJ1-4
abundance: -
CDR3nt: TGTGCCAGCAGCTTAGCGAGGGTCGGAGGAGGTGAAAAACTGTTTTTT
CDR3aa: CASSLARVGGGEKLFF

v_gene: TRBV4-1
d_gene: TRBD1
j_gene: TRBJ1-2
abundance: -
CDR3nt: TGCGCCAGCAGCCAAGTTTCGACAGGGAACTATGGCTACACCTTC
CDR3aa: CASSQVSTGNYGYTF